This TCR delta chain appears in the sequencing data of a study of delta chains in infants with herpesvirus infections. Study-level findings and limits: The public Vdelta1 clonotype appeared in 4 of 18 CMV-infected infants.

Reverse transcription of PBMC RNA used primers specific for the gamma and delta chains. TCRdb fed the RT-PCR reads to CATT. Counted here are some 1,500 delta-chain clones, more than 25% occurring once; the ten biggest clones make up more than 6.5%. This clone was counted between two and nine times. The antigen is not known. This sample also contains other DNA sequences that code for the same CDR3. Germline V gives CDR1 GEAIGNYY, CDR2 EKD. Losses at the gene ends were 1 base for V and 0 bases for J; bases not matched to a gene: 7. The CDR3 length is 19 residues. This sequence joins TRDV2 and TRDJ3; 8 bases map to TRDD3. This clonotype was sampled from a human donor who was a Ugandan infant, either HIV-exposed or HIV-unexposed (not recorded which). Source: peripheral blood, taken at time point 1 of longitudinal follow-up. The DNA of the CDR3 is TGTGCCTGTGACACGCTACTGGGGGTTAGCTCCTGGGACACCCGACAGATGTTTTTC. It is translated as CACDTLLGVSSWDTRQMFF.